These T cell receptor beta chains were read from a single sample in a study of PD-1 blockade in classical Hodgkin lymphoma. Data came from immunoSEQ multiplex PCR; TCRdb stores just in-frame clones and leaves some out. The table records some 50,000 clones, about three quarters of them present only once. The sequenced sample was peripheral blood mononuclear cells (PBMCs), obtained before the fourth cycle of nivolumab. The source is a human donor with classical Hodgkin lymphoma. CDR3s include the opening cysteine and the closing phenylalanine or tryptophan. A D gene is named only where the DNA matches it firmly. Some rows mark clone size as missing; the rest say once, few, many or name a class of expanded clone.

d_gene: .
abundance: .
v_gene: TRBV6-5
j_gene: TRBJ2-7
CDR3nt: TGTGCCAGCAGTTACTCGACACTCGGGGCCTACGAGCAGTACTTC
CDR3aa: CASSYSTLGAYEQYF

d_gene: .
abundance: .
v_gene: TRBV28
j_gene: TRBJ1-1
CDR3nt: TGTGCCAGCAGTCTAGCCACATTGAGGACTGAAGCTTTCTTT
CDR3aa: CASSLATLRTEAFF

d_gene: .
abundance: .
v_gene: TRBV7-6
j_gene: TRBJ2-7
CDR3nt: TGTGCCAGCAGCAAATTATACACAAAAACCTACGAGCAGTACTTC
CDR3aa: CASSKLYTKTYEQYF

d_gene: .
abundance: .
v_gene: TRBV11-3
j_gene: TRBJ2-7
CDR3nt: TGTGCCAGCAGCTTAGGGGGGGTCAAATCCTACGAGCAGTACTTC
CDR3aa: CASSLGGVKSYEQYF

d_gene: TRBD1
abundance: .
v_gene: TRBV7-9
j_gene: TRBJ2-5
CDR3nt: TGTGCCAGCAGCGCTCCTTCGGACAGGGAGGAAGAGACCCAGTACTTC
CDR3aa: CASSAPSDREEETQYF

d_gene: .
abundance: .
v_gene: TRBV5-1
j_gene: TRBJ2-1
CDR3nt: TGCGCCAGCAGCCCGGACGGAGACAATGAGCAGTTCTTC
CDR3aa: CASSPDGDNEQFF

d_gene: .
abundance: few
v_gene: TRBV2
j_gene: TRBJ1-1
CDR3nt: TGTGCCAGCAGTGAAGCGCAGGGATCGAACACTGAAGCTTTCTTT
CDR3aa: CASSEAQGSNTEAFF

d_gene: .
abundance: few
v_gene: TRBV20-1
j_gene: TRBJ2-5
CDR3nt: TGCAGTGCTAGGAACCAAGAGACCCAGTACTTC
CDR3aa: CSARNQETQYF

d_gene: .
abundance: .
v_gene: TRBV11-1
j_gene: TRBJ2-2
CDR3nt: TGTGCCAGCAGCCCCAGTCCTTCGGCCTACACCGGGGAGCTGTTTTTT
CDR3aa: CASSPSPSAYTGELFF

d_gene: TRBD1
abundance: once
v_gene: TRBV5-1
j_gene: TRBJ1-2
CDR3nt: TGCGCCAGCAGCTTGATGGGACAGGGGACGTCTTACTATGGCTACACCTTC
CDR3aa: CASSLMGQGTSYYGYTF

d_gene: TRBD2
abundance: once
v_gene: TRBV6-6
j_gene: TRBJ2-5
CDR3nt: TGTGCCAGCAGTCGCGGGACTAGCGGGAGAAAGACCCAGTACTTC
CDR3aa: CASSRGTSGRKTQYF

d_gene: .
abundance: .
v_gene: TRBV28
j_gene: TRBJ2-7
CDR3nt: TGTGCCAGCGGCGGGACTCCAGTCTACGAGCAGTACTTC
CDR3aa: CASGGTPVYEQYF

d_gene: .
abundance: .
v_gene: TRBV21-1
j_gene: TRBJ2-7
CDR3nt: TGTGCCAGCAGCAAAGCGGGACAGGAGAGGTACGAGCAGTACTTC
CDR3aa: CASSKAGQERYEQYF

d_gene: TRBD2
abundance: .
v_gene: TRBV6-6
j_gene: TRBJ2-3
CDR3nt: TGTGCCAGCACTCGAGCGGGAGCTACAGATACGCAGTATTTT
CDR3aa: CASTRAGATDTQYF

d_gene: .
abundance: .
v_gene: TRBV5-1
j_gene: TRBJ1-5
CDR3nt: TGCGCCAGCAGCTTGGAGGGCAGGGACAATCAGCCCCAGCATTTT
CDR3aa: CASSLEGRDNQPQHF

d_gene: TRBD1
abundance: .
v_gene: TRBV7-7
j_gene: TRBJ2-5
CDR3nt: TGTGCTAGCAGCTTAGTGGACGGGACAGGGCAGGAGACCCAGTACTTC
CDR3aa: CASSLVDGTGQETQYF

d_gene: .
abundance: .
v_gene: TRBV20-1
j_gene: TRBJ2-1
CDR3nt: TGCAGTGCTAGTCTACTACCCAAGCAGTTCTTC
CDR3aa: CSASLLPKQFF

d_gene: .
abundance: few
v_gene: TRBV4-1
j_gene: TRBJ2-2
CDR3nt: TGCGCCAGCAGCCAATTCACGTCTTCCACCGGGGAGCTGTTTTTT
CDR3aa: CASSQFTSSTGELFF

d_gene: .
abundance: .
v_gene: TRBV6-5
j_gene: TRBJ1-2
CDR3nt: TGTGCCAGCAGTTACTCGTCCGGATCCTATGGCTACACCTTC
CDR3aa: CASSYSSGSYGYTF

d_gene: TRBD1
abundance: few
v_gene: TRBV5-1
j_gene: TRBJ2-5
CDR3nt: TGCGCCAGCAGATTGGCAGGGGGACAAGAGACCCAGTACTTC
CDR3aa: CASRLAGGQETQYF

d_gene: .
abundance: .
v_gene: TRBV28
j_gene: TRBJ1-4
CDR3nt: TGTGCCACCCTTGGTAGCACTGATTACGAAAAACTGTTTTTT
CDR3aa: CATLGSTDYEKLFF

d_gene: .
abundance: .
v_gene: TRBV29-1
j_gene: TRBJ2-5
CDR3nt: TGCAGCGGCCTCGGGGAGGACTGGTACCAAGAGACCCAGTACTTC
CDR3aa: CSGLGEDWYQETQYF

d_gene: TRBD2
abundance: once
v_gene: TRBV6-6
j_gene: TRBJ2-1
CDR3nt: TGTGCCAGCAGATACGGGACTAGCGGGATCGATGAGCAGTTCTTC
CDR3aa: CASRYGTSGIDEQFF

d_gene: TRBD2
abundance: .
v_gene: TRBV5-1
j_gene: TRBJ2-7
CDR3nt: TGCGCCAGCAGTTATAGCGGGGGGCGAAAGGACGAGCAGTACTTC
CDR3aa: CASSYSGGRKDEQYF

d_gene: .
abundance: .
v_gene: TRBV7-9
j_gene: TRBJ1-1
CDR3nt: TGTGCCAGCAGCTTAAGTGTGACTGAAGCTTTCTTT
CDR3aa: CASSLSVTEAFF

d_gene: .
abundance: .
v_gene: TRBV18
j_gene: TRBJ1-1
CDR3nt: TGTGCCAGCTCACTGCACCGGGGGGGCAACACTGAAGCTTTCTTT
CDR3aa: CASSLHRGGNTEAFF

d_gene: .
abundance: .
v_gene: TRBV11-2
j_gene: TRBJ1-1
CDR3nt: TGTGCCAGCAGCCGATCCGATTTACCGGGGACTGAAGCTTTCTTT
CDR3aa: CASSRSDLPGTEAFF

d_gene: .
abundance: .
v_gene: TRBV4-2
j_gene: TRBJ1-2
CDR3nt: TGTGCCAGCAGCCAGGCAGGGGATGGCTACACCTTC
CDR3aa: CASSQAGDGYTF

d_gene: .
abundance: .
v_gene: TRBV7-6
j_gene: TRBJ2-7
CDR3nt: TGTGCCAGCAGCCCGGGACCGAACTACGAGCAGTACTTC
CDR3aa: CASSPGPNYEQYF

d_gene: .
abundance: .
v_gene: TRBV30
j_gene: TRBJ1-3
CDR3nt: TGTGCCTGGATTCATAAATTCCAGGCAGGCGGAAACACCATATATTTT
CDR3aa: CAWIHKFQAGGNTIYF

d_gene: TRBD2
abundance: .
v_gene: TRBV9
j_gene: TRBJ2-3
CDR3nt: TGTGCCAGCAGCGTAGAGGGAGGGCCGACAGATACGCAGTATTTT
CDR3aa: CASSVEGGPTDTQYF

d_gene: .
abundance: .
v_gene: TRBV7-8
j_gene: TRBJ1-4
CDR3nt: TGTGCCAGCAGCGCCAGCTGGACAGCAACTAATGAAAAACTGTTTTTT
CDR3aa: CASSASWTATNEKLFF

d_gene: .
abundance: .
v_gene: TRBV20-1
j_gene: TRBJ1-6
CDR3nt: TGCAGTGTCTTAGAGGGCTCACCCCTCCACTTT
CDR3aa: CSVLEGSPLHF

d_gene: TRBD2
abundance: many
v_gene: TRBV11-2
j_gene: TRBJ2-7
CDR3nt: TGTGCCAGCAGCTTACGGGGACTAGCGGGAGGGCCACACGAGCAGTACTTC
CDR3aa: CASSLRGLAGGPHEQYF

d_gene: .
abundance: once
v_gene: TRBV27
j_gene: TRBJ2-5
CDR3nt: TGTGCCAGCAGTTTATTCCAAGAGACCCAGTACTTC
CDR3aa: CASSLFQETQYF

d_gene: .
abundance: .
v_gene: TRBV28
j_gene: TRBJ2-2
CDR3nt: TGTGCCTCACGCCTAGACAGTCCCTCGAACACCGGGGAGCTGTTTTTT
CDR3aa: CASRLDSPSNTGELFF

d_gene: .
abundance: .
v_gene: TRBV10-3
j_gene: TRBJ2-7
CDR3nt: TGTGCCATCAGTGAGTCGACAGTTCGCCTCTCCAGTAACGAGCAGTACTTC
CDR3aa: CAISESTVRLSSNEQYF

d_gene: .
abundance: .
v_gene: TRBV6-1
j_gene: TRBJ2-1
CDR3nt: TGTGCCAGCAGTAAAGTCCCTAATGAGCAGTTCTTC
CDR3aa: CASSKVPNEQFF

d_gene: TRBD2
abundance: few
v_gene: TRBV29-1
j_gene: TRBJ2-1
CDR3nt: TGCAGCGTTTCCTTCTCCTTGCCCGGGACTAGCCTGTTCTTC
CDR3aa: CSVSFSLPGTSLFF

d_gene: TRBD1
abundance: .
v_gene: TRBV28
j_gene: TRBJ2-5
CDR3nt: TGTGCCAGCAGTTCAGGGGGTCTCCTCCAAGAGACCCAGTACTTC
CDR3aa: CASSSGGLLQETQYF

d_gene: .
abundance: .
v_gene: TRBV9
j_gene: TRBJ2-7
CDR3nt: TGTGCCAGCAGCGTAGGGGCGGGGAGTGCCTACGAGCAGTACTTC
CDR3aa: CASSVGAGSAYEQYF

d_gene: TRBD2
abundance: once
v_gene: TRBV5-6
j_gene: TRBJ2-3
CDR3nt: TGTGCCAGCAGCTTGCTAGCGGGTGTACGAGTAGATACGCAGTATTTT
CDR3aa: CASSLLAGVRVDTQYF

d_gene: TRBD2
abundance: .
v_gene: TRBV12-5
j_gene: TRBJ2-5
CDR3nt: TGTGCTAGTGGTTCCGTAACTAGCGGGATGAGTGAGACCCAGTACTTC
CDR3aa: CASGSVTSGMSETQYF

d_gene: .
abundance: once
v_gene: TRBV7-6
j_gene: TRBJ2-3
CDR3nt: TGTGCCAGCAGCTTGGGACCTACGGATACGCAGTATTTT
CDR3aa: CASSLGPTDTQYF

d_gene: TRBD2
abundance: .
v_gene: TRBV29-1
j_gene: TRBJ2-1
CDR3nt: TGCAGCGTTGCCGGACTAGCGGGAGGCAATGAGCAGTTCTTC
CDR3aa: CSVAGLAGGNEQFF

d_gene: .
abundance: .
v_gene: TRBV4-2
j_gene: TRBJ1-6
CDR3nt: TGTGCCAGCAGCCACAGTAATTCACCCCTCCACTTT
CDR3aa: CASSHSNSPLHF

d_gene: .
abundance: once
v_gene: TRBV13
j_gene: TRBJ2-5
CDR3nt: TGTGCCAGCAGCTCCCGTATAGCACAAGAGACCCAGTACTTC
CDR3aa: CASSSRIAQETQYF

d_gene: .
abundance: .
v_gene: TRBV6-5
j_gene: TRBJ2-1
CDR3nt: TGTGCCAGCAGTACAGGGAGCTCCTACAATGAGCAGTTCTTC
CDR3aa: CASSTGSSYNEQFF